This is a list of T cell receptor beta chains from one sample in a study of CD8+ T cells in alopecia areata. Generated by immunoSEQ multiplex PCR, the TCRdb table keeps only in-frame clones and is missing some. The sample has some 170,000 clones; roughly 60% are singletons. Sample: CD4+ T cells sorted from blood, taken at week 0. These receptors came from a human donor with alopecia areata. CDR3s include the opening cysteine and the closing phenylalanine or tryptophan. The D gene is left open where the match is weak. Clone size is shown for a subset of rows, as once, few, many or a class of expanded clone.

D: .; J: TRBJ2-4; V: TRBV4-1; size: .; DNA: TGCGCCAGCAGCCACGTCAAGGGATGGGTGTACTTC; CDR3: CASSHVKGWVYF
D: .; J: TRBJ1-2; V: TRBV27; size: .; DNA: TGTGCCAGCAGCCTTACTCGCCCCGAGAGCTATGGCTACACCTTC; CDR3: CASSLTRPESYGYTF
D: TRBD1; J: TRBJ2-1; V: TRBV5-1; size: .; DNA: TGCGCCAGCAGCTGGGGAACAGGGGACGAGCAGTTCTTC; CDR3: CASSWGTGDEQFF
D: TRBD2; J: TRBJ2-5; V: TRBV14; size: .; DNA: TGTGCCAGCAGCCAGCTAGCGGGGGGGCAAGAGACCCAGTACTTC; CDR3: CASSQLAGGQETQYF
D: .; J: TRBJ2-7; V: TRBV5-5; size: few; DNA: TGTGCCAGCAGCTTGGATAGGGAGCAGTACTTC; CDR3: CASSLDREQYF
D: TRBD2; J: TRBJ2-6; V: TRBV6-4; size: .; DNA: TGTGCCAGCAGTCGGACTAGCCGAATCTCTGGGGCCAACGTCCTGACTTTC; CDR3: CASSRTSRISGANVLTF
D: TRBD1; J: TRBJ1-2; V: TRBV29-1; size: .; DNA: TGCAGCGTCGAGAAGCAGGGGGGCTATGGCTACACCTTC; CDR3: CSVEKQGGYGYTF
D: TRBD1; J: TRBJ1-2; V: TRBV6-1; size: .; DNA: TGTGCCAGCGAACCGGGACAGAACTATGGCTACACCTTC; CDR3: CASEPGQNYGYTF
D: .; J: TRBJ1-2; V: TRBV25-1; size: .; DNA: TGTGCCAGCAGTGGGTTATGGGGCGGCTACACCTTC; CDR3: CASSGLWGGYTF
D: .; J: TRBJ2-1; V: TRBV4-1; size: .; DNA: TGCGCCAGCAGCCTCCAGTCTATCACCAACAATGAGCAGTTCTTC; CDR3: CASSLQSITNNEQFF
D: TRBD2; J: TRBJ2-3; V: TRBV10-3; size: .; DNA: TGTGCCATCAGGGACGGACTAGCGGGGACAGATACGCAGTATTTT; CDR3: CAIRDGLAGTDTQYF
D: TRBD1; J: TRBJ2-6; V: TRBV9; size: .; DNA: TGTGCCAGCAGCACGGGACAGGGCTATTCTGGGGCCAACGTCCTGACTTTC; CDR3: CASSTGQGYSGANVLTF
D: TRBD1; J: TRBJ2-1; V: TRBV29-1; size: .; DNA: TGCAGCGTTGTGGGACAGGGGGTCAATGAGCAGTTCTTC; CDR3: CSVVGQGVNEQFF
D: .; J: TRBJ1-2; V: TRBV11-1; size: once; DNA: TGTGCCAGCAGCGACGGGACTGCTTTATTTGGCTACACCTTC; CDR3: CASSDGTALFGYTF
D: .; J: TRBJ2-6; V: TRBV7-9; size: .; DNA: TGCGGGGCAGCCCGCAGCTCTGGGGCCAACGTCCTGACTTTC; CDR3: CGAARSSGANVLTF
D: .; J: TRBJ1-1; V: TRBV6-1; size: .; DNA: TGTGCCAGCAGTGAGTCATTTCACACTGAAGCTTTCTTT; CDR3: CASSESFHTEAFF
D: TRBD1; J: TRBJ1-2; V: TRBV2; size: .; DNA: TGTGCCAGGAAACAGGGGAACTATGGCTACACCTTC; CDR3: CARKQGNYGYTF
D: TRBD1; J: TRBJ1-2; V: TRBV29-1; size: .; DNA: TGCAGCGCCGAGTGGGACAGGGGAGGCTACACCTTC; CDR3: CSAEWDRGGYTF
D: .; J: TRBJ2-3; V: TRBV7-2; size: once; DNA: TGTGCCAGCAGCTTAGGGCTAGGTGGCACAGATACGCAGTATTTT; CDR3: CASSLGLGGTDTQYF
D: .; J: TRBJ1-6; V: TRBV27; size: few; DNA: TGTGCCAGCAGTTTCGGGAATTCACCCCTCCACTTT; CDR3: CASSFGNSPLHF
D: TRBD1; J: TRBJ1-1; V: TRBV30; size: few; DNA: TGTGCCTGGAGTGAGACAGGGTTAAACACTGAAGCTTTCTTT; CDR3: CAWSETGLNTEAFF
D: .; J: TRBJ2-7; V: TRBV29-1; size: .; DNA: TGCAGCGTTACGTACCGTGACGAGCAGTACTTC; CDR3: CSVTYRDEQYF
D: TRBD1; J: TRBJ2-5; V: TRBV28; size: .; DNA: TGTGCCAGCAGTCCCGGGACAGAAGAGACCCAGTACTTC; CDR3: CASSPGTEETQYF
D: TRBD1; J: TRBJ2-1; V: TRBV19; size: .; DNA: TGTGCCAGCGCCATGGGGACAGGGAGCAATGAGCAGTTCTTC; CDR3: CASAMGTGSNEQFF
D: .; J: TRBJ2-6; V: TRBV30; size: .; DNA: TGTGCCTGGCAGTCGGGACTCTCGGGGGCCAACGTCCTGACTTTC; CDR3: CAWQSGLSGANVLTF
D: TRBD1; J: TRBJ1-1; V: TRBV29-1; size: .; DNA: TGCAGCGTTGGGACAGGGGGGACTGAAGCTTTCTTT; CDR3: CSVGTGGTEAFF
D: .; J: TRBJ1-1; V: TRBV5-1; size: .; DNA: TGCGCCAGCAGCTTGATAGGACAGACGAACACTGAAGCTTTCTTT; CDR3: CASSLIGQTNTEAFF
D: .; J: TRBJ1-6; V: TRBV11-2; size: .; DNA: TGTGCCAGCAGTTCTCAGGGGCTTAATTCACCCCTCCACTTT; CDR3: CASSSQGLNSPLHF
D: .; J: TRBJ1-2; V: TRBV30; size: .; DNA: TGTGCCTGGAGTCCAAGGGAAGAAGGCTACACCTTC; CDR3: CAWSPREEGYTF
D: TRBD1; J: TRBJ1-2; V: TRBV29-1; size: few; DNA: TGCAGCGCCTCCGGACAGGGTAACTATGGCTACACCTTC; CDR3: CSASGQGNYGYTF
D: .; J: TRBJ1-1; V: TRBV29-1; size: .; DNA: TGCAGCGTTGAAGCCCTCCTACAGGTGGGCACTGAAGCTTTCTTT; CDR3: CSVEALLQVGTEAFF
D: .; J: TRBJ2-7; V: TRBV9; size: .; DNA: TGTGCCAGCAGCGTAGGCCTGGACAGCCGGAAAGCCTACGAGCAGTACTTC; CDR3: CASSVGLDSRKAYEQYF
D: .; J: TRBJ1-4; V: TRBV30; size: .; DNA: TGTGCCTGGAGTCCCAACAGTGCAACTAATGAAAAACTGTTTTTT; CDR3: CAWSPNSATNEKLFF
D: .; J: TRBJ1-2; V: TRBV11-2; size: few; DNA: TGTGCCAGCAGCTTATCCCGGATGAGGGTTTATGGCTACACCTTC; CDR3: CASSLSRMRVYGYTF
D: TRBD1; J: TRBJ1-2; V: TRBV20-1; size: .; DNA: TGCAGTGCTAGGGACAGGGGCGGCTACACCTTC; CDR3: CSARDRGGYTF
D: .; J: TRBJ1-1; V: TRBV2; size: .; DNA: TGTGCCAGCAGTGTATGGGATGGGGATAACACTGAAGCTTTCTTT; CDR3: CASSVWDGDNTEAFF
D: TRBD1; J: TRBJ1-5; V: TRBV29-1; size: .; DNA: TGCAGCGTTAAGACAGGGGGGAATCAGCCCCAGCATTTT; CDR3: CSVKTGGNQPQHF
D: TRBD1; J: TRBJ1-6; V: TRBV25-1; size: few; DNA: TGTGCCAGCAGTGAATATCAGGGGGTTAATTCACCCCTCCACTTT; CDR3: CASSEYQGVNSPLHF
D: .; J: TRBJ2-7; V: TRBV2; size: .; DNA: TGTGCCAGCACCTTAGAGCTTGGGCAGTACTTC; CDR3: CASTLELGQYF
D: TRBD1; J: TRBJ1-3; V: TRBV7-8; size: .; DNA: TGTGCCAGCAGCTTGCGGGACAGCGGAAACACCATATATTTT; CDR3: CASSLRDSGNTIYF
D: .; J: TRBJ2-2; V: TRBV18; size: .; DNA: TGTGCCAGCTCACCACTCGACAACACCGGGGAGCTGTTTTTT; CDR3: CASSPLDNTGELFF
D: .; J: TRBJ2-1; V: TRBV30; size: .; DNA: TGTGCCTGGAGTAACAAGGGAAGCTCCTACAATGAGCAGTTCTTC; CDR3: CAWSNKGSSYNEQFF
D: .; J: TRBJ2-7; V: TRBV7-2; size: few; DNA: TGTGCCAGCAGCTTAGGAGTTCCGGGGCGCGAGCAGTACTTC; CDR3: CASSLGVPGREQYF
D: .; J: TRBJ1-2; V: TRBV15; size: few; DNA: TGTGCCACCAGCAGAGCCTCGGGATCTAACTATGGCTACACCTTC; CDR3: CATSRASGSNYGYTF
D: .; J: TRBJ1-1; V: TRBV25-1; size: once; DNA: TGTGCCAGCAATACACAGGGAAACACTGAAGCTTTCTTT; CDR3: CASNTQGNTEAFF
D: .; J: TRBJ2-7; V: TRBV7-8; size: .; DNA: TGTGCCAGCAGCTCGCACTACGAGCAGTACTTC; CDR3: CASSSHYEQYF
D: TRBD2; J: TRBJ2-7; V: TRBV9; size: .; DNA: TGTGCCAGCAGCGTAGGGGTCGGTCTAGCGGGCGAGCAGTACTTC; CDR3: CASSVGVGLAGEQYF
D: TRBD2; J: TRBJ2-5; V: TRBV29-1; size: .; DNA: TGCAGCGTTGAACTCCGACTAGCGGGGCGGGAGACCCAGTACTTC; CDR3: CSVELRLAGRETQYF
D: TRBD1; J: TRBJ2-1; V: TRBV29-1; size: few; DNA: TGCAGCGCGGCAACCGGGACAGGCTATAGTGAGCAGTTCTTC; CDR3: CSAATGTGYSEQFF
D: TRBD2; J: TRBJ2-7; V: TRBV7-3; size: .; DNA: TGTGCCAGCAGCATCACTAGCGGGGGGTCCTACGAGCAGTACTTC; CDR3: CASSITSGGSYEQYF
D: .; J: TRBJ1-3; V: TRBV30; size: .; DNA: TGTGCCTGGGACTCTGGAAACACCATATATTTT; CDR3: CAWDSGNTIYF
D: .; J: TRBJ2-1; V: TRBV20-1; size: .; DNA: TGCAGTGCTAGAGGGACTGATGAGCAGTTCTTC; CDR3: CSARGTDEQFF